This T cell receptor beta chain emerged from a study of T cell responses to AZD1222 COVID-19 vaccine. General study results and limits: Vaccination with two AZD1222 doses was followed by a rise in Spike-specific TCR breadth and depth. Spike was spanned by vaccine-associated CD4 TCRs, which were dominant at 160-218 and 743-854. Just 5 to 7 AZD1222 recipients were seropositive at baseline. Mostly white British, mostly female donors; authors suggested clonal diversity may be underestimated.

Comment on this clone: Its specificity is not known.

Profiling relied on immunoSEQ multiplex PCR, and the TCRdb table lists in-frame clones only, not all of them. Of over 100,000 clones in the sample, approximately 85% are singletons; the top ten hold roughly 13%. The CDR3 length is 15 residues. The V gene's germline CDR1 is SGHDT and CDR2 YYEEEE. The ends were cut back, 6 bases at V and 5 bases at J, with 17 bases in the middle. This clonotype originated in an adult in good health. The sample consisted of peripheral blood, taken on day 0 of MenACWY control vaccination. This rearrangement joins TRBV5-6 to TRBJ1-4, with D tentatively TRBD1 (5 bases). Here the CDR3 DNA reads TGTGCCAGCACTTACCGGTCGGGGCCCAATGAAAAACTGTTTTTT. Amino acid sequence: CASTYRSGPNEKLFF.